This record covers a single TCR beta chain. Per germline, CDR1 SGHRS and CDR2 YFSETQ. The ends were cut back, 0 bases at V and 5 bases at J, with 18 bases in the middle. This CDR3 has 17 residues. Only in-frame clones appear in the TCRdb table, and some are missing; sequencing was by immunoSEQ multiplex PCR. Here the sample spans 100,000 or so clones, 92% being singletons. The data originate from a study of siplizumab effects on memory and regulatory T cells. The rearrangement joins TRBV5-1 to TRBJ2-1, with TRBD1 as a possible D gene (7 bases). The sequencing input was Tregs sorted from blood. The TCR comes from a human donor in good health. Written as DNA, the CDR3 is TGCGCCAGCAGCTTGGCCAACCAGGGGGGCTTCAACAATGAGCAGTTCTTC. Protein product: CASSLANQGGFNNEQFF.